This T cell receptor (beta chain) is from a study of T-cell memory formation after mild COVID-19. This clonotype was observed a handful of times. The antigen is undetermined. The CDR3 runs to 17 residues. CDR1 is LNHNV and CDR2 is YYDKDF in the germline V gene (reference sequence). After removal of 0 bases from V and 2 bases from J, the junction contained 8 bases not matched to a gene. Study-wide results and limits: The main location of contracting CD4+ clones was CM and EM, and that of contracting CD8+ clones was EMRA. Cross-reactive memory appears to have joined, as suggested by some responding clones showing up in pre-infection memory.

TCR alpha and TCR beta cDNA libraries carrying sample barcodes and UMIs came from 5'RACE with constant-segment primers. TCRdb processed the 5' RACE reads anew with MiXCR; each CDR3 protein has one entry. The sample shows about 57,000 distinct CDR3 sequences, roughly an eighth of them seen only once. Sequencing was done on a sample of PBMCs or a T cell subset sorted from them (not recorded which). This chain joins TRBV15 and TRBJ2-3, with 7 positions matching TRBD2. This clonotype was sampled from a man in his late teens or twenties who had mild COVID-19 (a few samples of this study predate the infection). Cell type and time point are not known. For the CDR3, the DNA is TGTGCCACCAGCAGAGAGGTGGAAGCGGGGTTCACAGATACGCAGTATTTT. Protein sequence: CATSREVEAGFTDTQYF. The complete variable domain, with remaining parts taken from reference TRBV15 and TRBJ2-3, reads DAMVIQNPRYQVTQFGKPVTLSCSQTLNHNVMYWYQQKSSQAPKLLFHYYDKDFNNEADTPDNFQSRRPNTSFCFLDIRSPGLGDTAMYLCATSREVEAGFTDTQYFGPGTRLTVL.